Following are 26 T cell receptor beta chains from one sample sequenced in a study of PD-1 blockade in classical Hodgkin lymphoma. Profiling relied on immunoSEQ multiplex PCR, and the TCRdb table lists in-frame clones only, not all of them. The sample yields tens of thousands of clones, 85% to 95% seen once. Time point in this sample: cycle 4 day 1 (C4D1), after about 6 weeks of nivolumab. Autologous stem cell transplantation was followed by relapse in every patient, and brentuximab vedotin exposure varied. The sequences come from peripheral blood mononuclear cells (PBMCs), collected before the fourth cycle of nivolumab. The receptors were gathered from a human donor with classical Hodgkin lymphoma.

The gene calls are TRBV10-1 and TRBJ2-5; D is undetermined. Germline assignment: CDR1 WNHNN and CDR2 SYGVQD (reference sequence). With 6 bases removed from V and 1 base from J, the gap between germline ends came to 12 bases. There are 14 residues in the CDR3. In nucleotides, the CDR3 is TGCGCCAGCAGCGGATTAGGTAGCCAAGAGACCCAGTACTTC. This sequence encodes CASSGLGSQETQYF.

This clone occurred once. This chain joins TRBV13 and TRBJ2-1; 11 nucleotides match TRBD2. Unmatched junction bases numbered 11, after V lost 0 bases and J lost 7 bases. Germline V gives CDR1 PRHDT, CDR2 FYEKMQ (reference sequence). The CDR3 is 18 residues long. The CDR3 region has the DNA TGTGCCAGCAGCTTAGGTCTAGCGGGGGGTACCTCCTTGAATGAGCAGTTCTTC. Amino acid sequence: CASSLGLAGGTSLNEQFF. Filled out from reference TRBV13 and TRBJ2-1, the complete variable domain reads AAGVIQSPRHLIKEKRETATLKCYPIPRHDTVYWYQQGPGQDPQFLISFYEKMQSDKGSIPDRFSAQQFSDYHSELNMSSLELGDSALYFCASSLGLAGGTSLNEQFFGPGTRLTVL.

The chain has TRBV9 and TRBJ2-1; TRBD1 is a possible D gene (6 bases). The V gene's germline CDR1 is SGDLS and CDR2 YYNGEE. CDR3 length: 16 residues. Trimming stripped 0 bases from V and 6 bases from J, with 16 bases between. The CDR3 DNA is TGTGCCAGCAGCGTAGCTTCGATGGGGGCGGGCAATGAGCAGTTCTTC. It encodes CASSVASMGAGNEQFF. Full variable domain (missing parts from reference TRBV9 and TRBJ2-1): DSGVTQTPKHLITATGQRVTLRCSPRSGDLSVYWYQQSLDQGLQFLIQYYNGEERAKGNILERFSAQQFPDLHSELNLSSLELGDSALYFCASSVASMGAGNEQFFGPGTRLTVL.

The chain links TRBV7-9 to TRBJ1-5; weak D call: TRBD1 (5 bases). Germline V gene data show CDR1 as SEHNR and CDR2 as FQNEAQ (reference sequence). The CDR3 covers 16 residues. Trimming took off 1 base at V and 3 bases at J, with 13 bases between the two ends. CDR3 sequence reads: CASSLGQGTLNQPQHF. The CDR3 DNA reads TGTGCCAGCAGCTTAGGGCAGGGAACCCTCAATCAGCCCCAGCATTTT.

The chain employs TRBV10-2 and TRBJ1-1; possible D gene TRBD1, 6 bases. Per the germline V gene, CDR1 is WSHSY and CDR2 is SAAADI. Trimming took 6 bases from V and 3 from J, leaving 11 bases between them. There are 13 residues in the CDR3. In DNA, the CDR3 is TGCGCCAGCAGCGGACAGCGCGACACTGAAGCTTTCTTT. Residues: CASSGQRDTEAFF.

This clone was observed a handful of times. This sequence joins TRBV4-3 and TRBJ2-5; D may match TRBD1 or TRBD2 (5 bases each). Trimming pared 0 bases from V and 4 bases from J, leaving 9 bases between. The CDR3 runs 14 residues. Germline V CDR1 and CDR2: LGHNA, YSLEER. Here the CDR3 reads CASSQEGDGETQYF. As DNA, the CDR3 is TGCGCCAGCAGCCAAGAGGGGGATGGAGAGACCCAGTACTTC.

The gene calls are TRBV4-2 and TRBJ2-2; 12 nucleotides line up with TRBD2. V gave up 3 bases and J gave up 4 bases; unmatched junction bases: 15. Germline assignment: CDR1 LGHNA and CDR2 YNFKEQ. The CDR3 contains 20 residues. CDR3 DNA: TGTGCCAGCAGCCACAACGAGTTAGGGACTAGCGGGTCGAGCACCGGGGAGCTGTTTTTT. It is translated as CASSHNELGTSGSSTGELFF.

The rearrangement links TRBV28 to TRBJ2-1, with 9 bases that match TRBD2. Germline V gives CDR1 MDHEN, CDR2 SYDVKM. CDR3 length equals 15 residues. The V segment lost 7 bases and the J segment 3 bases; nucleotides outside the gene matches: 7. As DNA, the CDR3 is TGTGCCAGCACCCCAAGCGGGAGGATCTACAATGAGCAGTTCTTC. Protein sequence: CASTPSGRIYNEQFF.

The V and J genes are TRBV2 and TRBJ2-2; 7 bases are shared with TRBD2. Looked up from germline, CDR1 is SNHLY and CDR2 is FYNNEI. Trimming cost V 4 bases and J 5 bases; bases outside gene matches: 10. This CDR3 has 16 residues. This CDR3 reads CASSADRGVGTGELFF. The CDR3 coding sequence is TGTGCCAGCAGTGCGGATCGGGGGGTAGGGACCGGGGAGCTGTTTTTT. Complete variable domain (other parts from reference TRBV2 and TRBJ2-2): EPEVTQTPSHQVTQMGQEVILRCVPISNHLYFYWYRQILGQKVEFLVSFYNNEISEKSEIFDDQFSVERPDGSNFTLKIRSTKLEDSAMYFCASSADRGVGTGELFFGEGSRLTVL.

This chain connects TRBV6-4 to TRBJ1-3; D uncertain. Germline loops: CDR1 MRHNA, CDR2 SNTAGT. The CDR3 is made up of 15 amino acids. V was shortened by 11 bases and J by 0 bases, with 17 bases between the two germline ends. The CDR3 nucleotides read TGTGCCCCAACGGCTAATCCGAGCTCTGGAAACACCATATATTTT. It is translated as CAPTANPSSGNTIYF.

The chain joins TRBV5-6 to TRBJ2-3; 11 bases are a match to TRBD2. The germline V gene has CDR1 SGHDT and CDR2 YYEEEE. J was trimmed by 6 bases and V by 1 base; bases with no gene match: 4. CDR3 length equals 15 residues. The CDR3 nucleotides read TGTGCCAGCAGCTTGAAACTAGCGGGGGCCGATACGCAGTATTTT. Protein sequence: CASSLKLAGADTQYF.

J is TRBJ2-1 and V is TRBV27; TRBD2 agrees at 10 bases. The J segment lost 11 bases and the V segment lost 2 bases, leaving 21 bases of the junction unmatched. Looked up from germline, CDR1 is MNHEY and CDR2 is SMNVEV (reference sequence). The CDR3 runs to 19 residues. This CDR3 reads CASSLGTPGVAGGLHQQFF. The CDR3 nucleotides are TGTGCCAGCAGTTTAGGGACTCCCGGTGTAGCGGGGGGCCTACATCAGCAGTTCTTC.

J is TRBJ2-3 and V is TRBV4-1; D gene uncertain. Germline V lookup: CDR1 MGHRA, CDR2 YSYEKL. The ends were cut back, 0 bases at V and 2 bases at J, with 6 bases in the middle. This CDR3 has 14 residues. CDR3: CASSQDTNTDTQYF. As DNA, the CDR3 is TGCGCCAGCAGCCAAGACACGAACACAGATACGCAGTATTTT.

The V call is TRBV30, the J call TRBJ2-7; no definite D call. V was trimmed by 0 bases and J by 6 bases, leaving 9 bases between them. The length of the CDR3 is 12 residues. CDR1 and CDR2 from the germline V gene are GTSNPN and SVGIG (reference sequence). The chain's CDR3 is CAWSVLGPEQYF. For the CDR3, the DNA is TGTGCCTGGAGTGTATTGGGTCCCGAGCAGTACTTC. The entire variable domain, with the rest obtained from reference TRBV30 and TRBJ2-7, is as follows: SQTIHQWPATLVQPVGSPLSLECTVEGTSNPNLYWYRQAAGRGLQLLFYSVGIGQISSEVPQNLSASRPQDRQFILSSKKLLLSDSGFYLCAWSVLGPEQYFGPGTRLTVT.

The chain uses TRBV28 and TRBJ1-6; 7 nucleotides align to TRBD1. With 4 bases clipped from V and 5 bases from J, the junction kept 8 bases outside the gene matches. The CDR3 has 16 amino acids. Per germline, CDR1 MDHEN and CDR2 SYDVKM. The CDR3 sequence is CASSSPLGQDNSPLHF. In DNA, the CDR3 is TGTGCCAGCAGTTCCCCCCTCGGACAGGATAATTCACCCCTCCACTTT.

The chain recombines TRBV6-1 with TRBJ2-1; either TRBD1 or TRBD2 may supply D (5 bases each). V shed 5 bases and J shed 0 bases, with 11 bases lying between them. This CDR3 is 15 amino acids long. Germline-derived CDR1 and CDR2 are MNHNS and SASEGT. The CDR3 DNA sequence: TGTGCCAGCAGTCGGGACCCTAGCTCCTACAATGAGCAGTTCTTC. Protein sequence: CASSRDPSSYNEQFF.

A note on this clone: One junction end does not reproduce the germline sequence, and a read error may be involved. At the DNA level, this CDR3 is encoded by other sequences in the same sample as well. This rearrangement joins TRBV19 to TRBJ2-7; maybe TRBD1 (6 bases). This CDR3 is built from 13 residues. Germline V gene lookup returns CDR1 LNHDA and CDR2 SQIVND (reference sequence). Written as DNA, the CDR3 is TGTGCTAGTAGTACGGACAGATACTACGAGCAGTACTTC. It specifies CASSTDRYYEQYF.

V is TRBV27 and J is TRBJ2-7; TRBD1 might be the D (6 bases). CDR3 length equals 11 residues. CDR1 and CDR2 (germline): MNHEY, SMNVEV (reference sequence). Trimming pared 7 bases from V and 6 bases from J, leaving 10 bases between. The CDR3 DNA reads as TGTGCCAGCACGCAGGGGACCGAGCAGTACTTC. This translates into CASTQGTEQYF.

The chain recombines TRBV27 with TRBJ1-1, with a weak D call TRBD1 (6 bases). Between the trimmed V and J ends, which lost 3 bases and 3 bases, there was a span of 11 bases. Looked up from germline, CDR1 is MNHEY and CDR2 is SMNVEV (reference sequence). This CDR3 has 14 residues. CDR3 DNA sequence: TGTGCCAGCAGTTTCAACAGGGTCGACACTGAAGCTTTCTTT. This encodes CASSFNRVDTEAFF.

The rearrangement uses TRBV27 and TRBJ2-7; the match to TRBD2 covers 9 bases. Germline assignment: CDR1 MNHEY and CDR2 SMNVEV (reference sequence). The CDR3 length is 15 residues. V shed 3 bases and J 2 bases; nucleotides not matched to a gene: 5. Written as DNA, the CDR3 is TGTGCCAGCAGTTTTAGCGGGAGATCGACCTACGAGCAGTACTTC. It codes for CASSFSGRSTYEQYF.

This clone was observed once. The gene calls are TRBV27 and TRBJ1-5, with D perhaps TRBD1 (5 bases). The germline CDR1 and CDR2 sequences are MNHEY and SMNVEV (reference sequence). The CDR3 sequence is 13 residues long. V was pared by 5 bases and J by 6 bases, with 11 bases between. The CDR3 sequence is CASSQRGIQPQHF. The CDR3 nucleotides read TGTGCCAGCAGTCAAAGGGGAATTCAGCCCCAGCATTTT.

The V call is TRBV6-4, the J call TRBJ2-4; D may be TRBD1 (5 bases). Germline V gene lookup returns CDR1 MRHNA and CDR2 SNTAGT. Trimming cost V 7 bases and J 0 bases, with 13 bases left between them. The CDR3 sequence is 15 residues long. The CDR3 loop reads CASIARGLAKNIQYF. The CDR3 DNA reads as TGTGCCAGCATAGCAAGGGGCCTAGCCAAAAACATTCAGTACTTC.

The CDR3 spells CASSQERDTEAFF. CDR3 DNA sequence: TGCGCCAGCAGCCAAGAAAGGGACACTGAAGCTTTCTTT. This sequence joins TRBV4-1 and TRBJ1-1; D not resolved. CDR1 and CDR2 (germline): MGHRA, YSYEKL. The CDR3 extends over 13 amino acids. The V gene lost 0 bases and the J gene lost 3 bases, with 5 bases spanning the gap.

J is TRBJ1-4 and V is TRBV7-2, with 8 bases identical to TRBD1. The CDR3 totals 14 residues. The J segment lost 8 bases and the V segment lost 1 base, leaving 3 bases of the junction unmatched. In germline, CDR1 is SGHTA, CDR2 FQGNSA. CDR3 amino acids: CASSLGTGTEKLFF. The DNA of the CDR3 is TGTGCCAGCAGCTTAGGGACAGGGACCGAAAAACTGTTTTTT.

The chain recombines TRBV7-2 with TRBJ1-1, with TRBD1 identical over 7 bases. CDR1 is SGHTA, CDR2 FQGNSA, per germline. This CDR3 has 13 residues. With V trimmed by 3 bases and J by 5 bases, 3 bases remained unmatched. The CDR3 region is CASSLTTGTEAFF. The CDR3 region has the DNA TGTGCCAGCAGCTTGACGACAGGGACTGAAGCTTTCTTT.

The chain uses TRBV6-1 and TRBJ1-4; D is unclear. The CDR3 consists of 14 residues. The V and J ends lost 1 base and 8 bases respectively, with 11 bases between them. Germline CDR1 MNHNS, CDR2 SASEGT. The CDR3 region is CASSEGAGGEKLFF. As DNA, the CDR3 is TGTGCCAGCAGTGAAGGAGCCGGAGGGGAAAAACTGTTTTTT.